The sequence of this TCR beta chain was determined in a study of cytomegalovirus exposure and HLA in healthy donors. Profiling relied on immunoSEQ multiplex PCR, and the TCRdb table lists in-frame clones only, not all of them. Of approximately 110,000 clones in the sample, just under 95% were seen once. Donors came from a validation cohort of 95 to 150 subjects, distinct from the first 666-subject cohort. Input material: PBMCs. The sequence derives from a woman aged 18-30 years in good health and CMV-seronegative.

CDR3 sequence: CSVEVGPASGGKYNEQFF. CDR3 nucleotide sequence: TGCAGCGTTGAGGTTGGTCCGGCTAGCGGGGGTAAATACAATGAGCAGTTCTTC. V usage is TRBV29-1 and J usage is TRBJ2-1; 10 nucleotides line up with TRBD2. This CDR3 region has 18 residues. The V gene end was trimmed by 3 bases and the J gene end by 4 bases; junction bases not matched to a gene: 15. Germline loops: CDR1 SQVTM, CDR2 ANQGSEA.